These 27 T cell receptor beta chains were all obtained from the same sample, sequenced in a study of response to subunit inactivated influenza vaccine. Via MiXCR, TCRdb re-called the RT-PCR reads, giving one row per CDR3 protein. The sample lists fewer than 800,000 distinct CDR3 sequences, approximately 15% occurring once. The input for sequencing was PBMCs from blood, taken 11 to 12 days after vaccination. These receptors were taken from a man aged 45-65 years who received an inactivated influenza vaccine.

This clonotype showed up just a few times. The CDR3 is CSARGGRRDTQYF. The CDR3 bases are TGCAGCGCCAGGGGGGGGCGTAGAGATACGCAGTATTTT. The gene calls are TRBV20-1 and TRBJ2-3, with D possibly called TRBD1 or TRBD2 (7 bases each). This CDR3 has 13 amino acids. Germline CDR1 DFQATT, CDR2 SNEGSKA (reference sequence).

This clonotype was detected only a few times. The CDR3 loop reads CASSFGGVPDTQYF. In nucleotides, the CDR3 is TGTGCCAGCAGTTTCGGGGGGGTTCCCGATACGCAGTATTTT. V usage is TRBV12-3 or TRBV12-4 and J usage is TRBJ2-3; 8 nucleotides line up with TRBD2. V lost 3 bases, J lost 6 bases, and 5 bases stayed unmatched. The CDR3 contains 14 residues.

In this sample, this clonotype turned up a few times. The V gene is TRBV13, the J gene TRBJ2-2, with 9 bases that match TRBD2. The V and J ends lost 7 bases and 3 bases, in that order; junction bases with no gene match: 9. The germline V gene encodes CDR1 PRHDT and CDR2 FYEKMQ (reference sequence). This CDR3 spans 16 amino acids. In DNA, the CDR3 is TGTGCCAGCACCCGGGGGAGCGGGAGGCACACCGGGGAGCTGTTTTTT. Protein: CASTRGSGRHTGELFF.

This clonotype was seen a few times. The rearrangement joins TRBV28 to TRBJ2-7, with 7 nucleotides matching TRBD1. The V gene's germline CDR1 is MDHEN and CDR2 SYDVKM. The CDR3 totals 14 residues. With 7 bases clipped from V and 3 bases from J, the junction kept 9 bases outside the gene matches. The CDR3 region is CASMRRDSYYEQYF. The CDR3 nucleotides read TGTGCCAGCATGCGCCGGGACAGCTACTACGAGCAGTACTTC.

This clonotype was observed a handful of times. The chain employs TRBV6-1 and TRBJ1-2; 10 bases fit TRBD1. Germline-derived CDR1 and CDR2 are MNHNS and SASEGT. The CDR3 covers 15 residues. V dropped 8 bases and J dropped 4; count of bases not matched to a gene: 10. CDR3 nucleotides: TGTGCCAGCGGCCGAAGGGACAGGGGATCCTATGGCTACACCTTC. Amino acids: CASGRRDRGSYGYTF.

This rearrangement joins TRBV14 to TRBJ2-7; the D is unclear. This CDR3 comprises 14 residues. Germline V gives CDR1 SGHDN, CDR2 FVKESK. Trimming shortened V by 4 bases and J by 5 bases, and 15 bases separated the two germline ends. CDR3 sequence: CASSLRRSVHEQYF. DNA for the CDR3: TGTGCCAGCAGCCTCCGCCGGTCAGTCCACGAGCAGTACTTC.

The sample holds a few counts of this clonotype. V is TRBV6-2 or TRBV6-3 and J is TRBJ2-7; D remains ambiguous. Germline assignment: CDR1 MNHEY and CDR2 SVGEGT. Trimming shortened V by 2 bases and J by 2 bases, and 7 bases separated the two germline ends. This CDR3 spans 13 amino acids. As DNA, the CDR3 is TGTGCCAGCAGTTACAATTATCCCTACGAGCAGTACTTC. Protein: CASSYNYPYEQYF.

The chain is built from TRBV9 and TRBJ2-2, with D hard to call. CDR3 length equals 13 residues. CDR1 SGDLS and CDR2 YYNGEE come from the germline V gene. The V end lost 2 bases, the J end lost 4 bases, and 6 bases lay between the germline ends. CDR3 sequence: CASSVKATGELFF. The CDR3 DNA is TGTGCCAGCAGCGTCAAGGCCACCGGGGAGCTGTTTTTT. Filled out from reference TRBV9 and TRBJ2-2, the complete variable domain reads DSGVTQTPKHLITATGQRVTLRCSPRSGDLSVYWYQQSLDQGLQFLIQYYNGEERAKGNILERFSAQQFPDLHSELNLSSLELGDSALYFCASSVKATGELFFGEGSRLTVL.

V gene TRBV6-2 or TRBV6-3 combines with J gene TRBJ2-7; no clear D gene. This CDR3 is built from 16 residues. In germline, CDR1 is MNHEY, CDR2 SVGEGT. V lost 2 bases and J 0 bases, leaving 14 bases between the germline ends. The chain's CDR3 is CASSYGSGVPSYEQYF. The CDR3 DNA follows: TGTGCCAGCAGTTACGGCTCTGGGGTACCCTCCTACGAGCAGTACTTC.

This clonotype has a handful of counts. The chain links TRBV5-6 to TRBJ1-4; D perhaps matches TRBD1 (5 bases). Germline CDR1 SGHDT, CDR2 YYEEEE. CDR3 length equals 14 residues. V shed 4 bases and J shed 8 bases, with 15 bases lying between them. CDR3 amino acids: CASSAGGTPEKLFF. For the CDR3, the DNA is TGTGCCAGCAGCGCGGGGGGGACCCCGGAAAAACTGTTTTTT.

Only a few counts were recorded for this clonotype. The genes are TRBV20-1 and TRBJ2-1; TRBD1 is a possible D gene (7 bases). The germline V gene encodes CDR1 DFQATT and CDR2 SNEGSKA (reference sequence). The CDR3 is 14 residues long. V was pared by 3 bases and J by 4 bases, with 13 bases between. The CDR3 here is CSARSRGDYNEQFF. In nucleotides, the CDR3 is TGCAGTGCTAGGAGCAGGGGGGATTACAATGAGCAGTTCTTC.

This clonotype occurred many times. This chain uses TRBV2 with TRBJ2-1; D gene unclear. Trimming stripped 3 bases from V and 0 bases from J, with 9 bases between. CDR3 length: 15 residues. The germline gives CDR1 SNHLY, CDR2 FYNNEI. The CDR3 loop reads CASSEDRSSYNEQFF. CDR3 DNA: TGTGCCAGCAGTGAGGACCGGAGCTCCTACAATGAGCAGTTCTTC.

V is TRBV20-1 and J is TRBJ2-3, with TRBD2 identical over 10 bases. CDR3 length: 15 amino acids. The V segment lost 5 bases and the J segment 1 base; nucleotides outside the gene matches: 6. CDR1 and CDR2 from the germline V gene are DFQATT and SNEGSKA (reference sequence). The CDR3 here is CSASSLAGGTDTQYF. CDR3 nucleotides: TGCAGTGCTTCCAGCCTAGCGGGAGGCACAGATACGCAGTATTTT.

The gene calls are TRBV2 and TRBJ1-5; TRBD1 matches 8 bases. Germline loops: CDR1 SNHLY, CDR2 FYNNEI. J was trimmed by 4 bases and V by 4 bases; bases with no gene match: 6. The CDR3 sequence is 15 residues long. DNA for the CDR3: TGTGCCAGCAGTGTGGGACAGGCGCGTAATCAGCCCCAGCATTTT. This codes for CASSVGQARNQPQHF.

This sequence joins TRBV3-1 and TRBJ1-1, with D tentatively TRBD1 (5 bases). From germline, CDR1 is LGHDT and CDR2 YNNKEL (reference sequence). There are 13 residues in the CDR3. Trimming shortened V by 4 bases and J by 7 bases, and 13 bases separated the two germline ends. CDR3 sequence: CASSRKGTDEAFF. The CDR3 DNA is TGTGCCAGCAGCCGGAAGGGGACGGATGAAGCTTTCTTT.

The V and J genes are TRBV7-9 and TRBJ2-7, with D uncertain. The CDR3 is made up of 12 amino acids. The germline V and J ends were trimmed by 5 bases and 2 bases, with 7 bases remaining between them. In germline, CDR1 is SEHNR, CDR2 FQNEAQ (reference sequence). The CDR3 reads CASSARPYEQYF. The CDR3 DNA sequence: TGTGCCAGCAGCGCACGTCCCTACGAGCAGTACTTC.

This clonotype was counted ten times or more. The chain recombines TRBV5-5 with TRBJ2-7; TRBD2 matches at 11 bases. The CDR3 loop spans 17 amino acids. Looked up from germline, CDR1 is SGHKS and CDR2 is YYEKEE (reference sequence). J lost 3 bases, V lost 0 bases, and 8 bases had no gene match. CDR3 DNA: TGTGCCAGCAGCTTGGGCCCTACTAGCGGGAGATTCTACGAGCAGTACTTC. Residues: CASSLGPTSGRFYEQYF.

The chain has TRBV2 and TRBJ2-3; D is undetermined. The germline CDR1 and CDR2 sequences are SNHLY and FYNNEI. Trimming pared 5 bases from V and 2 bases from J, leaving 8 bases between. The CDR3 is made up of 13 amino acids. CDR3 loop: CASSLLLTDTQYF. The CDR3, as DNA: TGTGCCAGCAGTTTACTCCTCACAGATACGCAGTATTTT.

This rearrangement joins TRBV20-1 to TRBJ2-7, with 12 nucleotides matching TRBD2. J gave up 0 bases and V 5 bases, and 5 bases lay outside the gene matches. Germline V gene lookup returns CDR1 DFQATT and CDR2 SNEGSKA (reference sequence). The CDR3 has 15 residues. The CDR3 DNA sequence: TGCAGTGCTTGGACTAGCGGGATCTTCTCCTACGAGCAGTACTTC. Translating gives CSAWTSGIFSYEQYF.

As concerns this clonotype: The junction and the germline gene differ at one end; a read error may be behind it. This rearrangement joins TRBV6-1 to TRBJ2-6, with D perhaps matching TRBD2 (6 bases). CDR3 length: 15 residues. Germline V lookup: CDR1 MNHNS, CDR2 SASEGT. The CDR3 is CASTSGVSAANVLTF. The CDR3 DNA reads TGTGCCAGCACCTCGGGGGTCTCTGCGGCCAACGTCCTGACTTTC.

This clonotype appeared a few times. This chain joins TRBV10-3 and TRBJ2-7; 13 nucleotides agree with TRBD2. V was clipped by 5 bases and J by 4 bases; unmatched bases: 5. CDR1 and CDR2 (germline): ENHRY, SYGVKD. This CDR3 region has 15 residues. CDR3 nucleotide sequence: TGTGCCATCAGTCCTACTAGCGGGGGGGGTTACGAGCAGTACTTC. The encoded protein is CAISPTSGGGYEQYF.

V gene TRBV5-1 combines with J gene TRBJ2-7, with D maybe TRBD1 (6 bases). The CDR3 length is 15 residues. The germline CDR1 and CDR2 sequences are SGHRS and YFSETQ. Trimming pared 3 bases from V and 2 bases from J, leaving 15 bases between. The CDR3 DNA follows: TGCGCCAGCAGCTCCGATCCAGGGGAAACCTACGAGCAGTACTTC. This codes for CASSSDPGETYEQYF.

This clonotype was seen a few times. The rearrangement joins TRBV20-1 to TRBJ2-7; no reliable D call. The CDR3 extends over 15 amino acids. Trimming removed 0 bases from V and 2 bases from J, with 14 bases in between. Germline V CDR1 and CDR2: DFQATT, SNEGSKA (reference sequence). In DNA, the CDR3 is TGCAGTGCTAGAGATCCCCACTCAACCACCTACGAGCAGTACTTC. Its protein product is CSARDPHSTTYEQYF.

A few counts support this clonotype. The chain carries TRBV2 and TRBJ1-2; 7 bases line up with TRBD1. The CDR3 loop spans 13 amino acids. V gave up 4 bases and J gave up 4 bases; unmatched junction bases: 3. Looked up from germline, CDR1 is SNHLY and CDR2 is FYNNEI. CDR3 protein: CASSAGGGYGYTF. CDR3 DNA: TGTGCCAGCAGTGCAGGGGGGGGCTATGGCTACACCTTC.

The chain carries TRBV6-2 or TRBV6-3 and TRBJ2-1; the D gene is possibly TRBD2 (5 bases). Trimming took 0 bases from V and 1 from J, leaving 13 bases between them. CDR1 and CDR2 from the germline V gene are MNHEY and SVGEGT. This CDR3 has 17 amino acids. In DNA form, the CDR3 reads TGTGCCAGCAGTTACTCGCTGAAAAGGAGGTCCTACAATGAGCAGTTCTTC. This sequence encodes CASSYSLKRRSYNEQFF.

The genes are TRBV20-1 and TRBJ1-4; D ambiguous. CDR3 length: 12 residues. V lost 6 bases, J lost 8 bases, and 13 bases lay in between. CDR1 DFQATT and CDR2 SNEGSKA come from the germline V gene (reference sequence). The CDR3 region has the DNA TGCAGTGCGAGAAGTAATCTCGAAAAACTGTTTTTT. Its protein is CSARSNLEKLFF.

There are a few counts of this clonotype. The rearrangement joins TRBV12-3 or TRBV12-4 to TRBJ1-1, with 10 positions matching TRBD1. V shed 5 bases and J 0 bases; nucleotides not matched to a gene: 9. This CDR3 is 17 amino acids long. The CDR3 DNA reads TGTGCCAGCAGTCCCCAGACAGGGGGCGGGATGAACACTGAAGCTTTCTTT. Translation: CASSPQTGGGMNTEAFF.